One and the same sample provided the 6 T cell receptor beta chains below, sequenced in a study of somatic mutations in cytotoxic T cells in rheumatoid arthritis. Sequencing was performed with immunoSEQ multiplex PCR; in TCRdb, only in-frame clones are kept and a portion is missing. The data hold more than 3,500 clones, with 84% observed a single time. The sample taken for sequencing was CD8+ T cells sorted from blood. Receptors were obtained from a man aged 35-49 years with rheumatoid arthritis.

This clone was observed a few times. The chain employs TRBV4-2 and TRBJ2-7, with a tentative D call TRBD1 (5 bases). This CDR3 is 16 amino acids long. Trimming took 0 bases from V and 2 from J, leaving 14 bases between them. Germline V gives CDR1 LGHNA, CDR2 YNFKEQ. This chain's CDR3 is CASSQELGQGPYEQYF. As DNA, the CDR3 is TGTGCCAGCAGCCAAGAACTGGGGCAGGGCCCCTACGAGCAGTACTTC.

The chain combines TRBV15 with TRBJ1-2; perhaps TRBD1 as D (6 bases). V lost 2 bases and J 4 bases, leaving 17 bases between the germline ends. Germline V lookup: CDR1 LNHNV, CDR2 YYDKDF (reference sequence). The CDR3 totals 16 residues. The CDR3 here is CATSRQRTGYIYGYTF. Here the CDR3 DNA reads TGTGCCACCAGCAGACAACGAACAGGGTATATCTATGGCTACACCTTC. Full variable domain (rest looked up from reference TRBV15 and TRBJ1-2): DAMVIQNPRYQVTQFGKPVTLSCSQTLNHNVMYWYQQKSSQAPKLLFHYYDKDFNNEADTPDNFQSRRPNTSFCFLDIRSPGLGDTAMYLCATSRQRTGYIYGYTFGSGTRLTVV.

Only one count was recorded for this clone. The rearrangement joins TRBV11-2 to TRBJ2-1, with D perhaps TRBD1 (6 bases). The CDR3 sequence is 17 residues long. Trimming pared 2 bases from V and 8 bases from J, leaving 22 bases between. Germline loops: CDR1 SGHAT, CDR2 FQNNGV. CDR3 sequence: CASSLIPARKQGDEQFF. CDR3 bases: TGTGCCAGCAGCTTAATCCCAGCCCGGAAACAGGGCGATGAGCAGTTCTTC.

The rearrangement links TRBV19 to TRBJ1-1, with 9 bases matching TRBD1. The V segment lost 4 bases and the J segment 5 bases; nucleotides outside the gene matches: 11. The germline CDR1 and CDR2 sequences are LNHDA and SQIVND (reference sequence). This CDR3 has 16 residues. The CDR3: CASSTTNRGRGTEAFF. The CDR3 coding sequence is TGTGCCAGTAGTACTACGAACAGGGGGCGAGGAACTGAAGCTTTCTTT.

This chain connects TRBV30 to TRBJ1-1; possibly TRBD1 for D (6 bases). Between the trimmed V and J ends, which lost 5 bases and 0 bases, there was a span of 16 bases. Germline lookup yields CDR1 GTSNPN and CDR2 SVGIG (reference sequence). The CDR3 is 15 residues long. For the CDR3, the DNA is TGTGCCTGGGGGTATCTACAGGGCCTGAACACTGAAGCTTTCTTT. Its translation: CAWGYLQGLNTEAFF.

The gene calls are TRBV10-3 and TRBJ1-1; D perhaps matches TRBD1 (6 bases). This CDR3 has 14 residues. V gave up 8 bases and J gave up 5 bases, with 18 bases separating them. CDR1 and CDR2 from the germline V gene are ENHRY and SYGVKD. CDR3 region: CAIGTGRGDTEAFF. The CDR3 DNA is TGTGCCATCGGGACCGGCAGGGGAGATACTGAAGCTTTCTTT.